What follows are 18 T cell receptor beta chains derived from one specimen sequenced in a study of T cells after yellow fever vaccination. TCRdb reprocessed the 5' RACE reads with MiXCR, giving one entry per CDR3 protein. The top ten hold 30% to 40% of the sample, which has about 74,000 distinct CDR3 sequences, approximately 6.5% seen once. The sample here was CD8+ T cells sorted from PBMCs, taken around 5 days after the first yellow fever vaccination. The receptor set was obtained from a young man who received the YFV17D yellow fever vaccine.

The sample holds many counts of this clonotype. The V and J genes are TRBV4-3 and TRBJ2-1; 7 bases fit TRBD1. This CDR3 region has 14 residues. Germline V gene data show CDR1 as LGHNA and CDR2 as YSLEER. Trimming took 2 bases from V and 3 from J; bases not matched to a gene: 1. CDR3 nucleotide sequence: TGCGCCAGCAGCCAAAGGGACAGCTACAATGAGCAGTTCTTC. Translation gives CASSQRDSYNEQFF.

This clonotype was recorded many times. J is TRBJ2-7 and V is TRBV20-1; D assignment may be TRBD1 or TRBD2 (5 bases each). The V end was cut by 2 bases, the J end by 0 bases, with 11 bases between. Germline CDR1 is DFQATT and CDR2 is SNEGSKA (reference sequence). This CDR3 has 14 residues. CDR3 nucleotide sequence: TGCAGTGCTAGACAGGGAGTGCCCTCCTACGAGCAGTACGTC. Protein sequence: CSARQGVPSYEQYV.

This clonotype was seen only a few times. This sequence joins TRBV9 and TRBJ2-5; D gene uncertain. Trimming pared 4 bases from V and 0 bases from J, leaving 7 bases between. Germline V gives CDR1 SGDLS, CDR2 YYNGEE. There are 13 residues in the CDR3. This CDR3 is CASSSRYQETQYF. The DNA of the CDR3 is TGTGCCAGCAGCAGCCGGTACCAAGAGACCCAGTACTTC.

DNA of the CDR3: TGTGCCAGCAGCTTGCACTACACTGAAGCTTTCTTT. It is translated as CASSLHYTEAFF. V usage is TRBV5-6 and J usage is TRBJ1-1; no clear D gene. The CDR3 runs 12 residues. The germline V and J ends were trimmed by 1 base and 3 bases, with 4 bases remaining between them. Germline loops: CDR1 SGHDT, CDR2 YYEEEE.

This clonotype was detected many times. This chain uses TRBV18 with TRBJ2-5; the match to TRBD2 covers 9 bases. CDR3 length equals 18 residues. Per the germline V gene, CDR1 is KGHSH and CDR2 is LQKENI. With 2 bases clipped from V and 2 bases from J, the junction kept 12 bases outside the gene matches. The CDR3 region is CASSPSGGRTNAQETQYF. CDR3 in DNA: TGTGCCAGCTCACCAAGCGGGGGGAGAACAAATGCGCAAGAGACCCAGTACTTC. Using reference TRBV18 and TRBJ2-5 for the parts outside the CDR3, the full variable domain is NAGVMQNPRHLVRRRGQEARLRCSPMKGHSHVYWYRQLPEEGLKFMVYLQKENIIDESGMPKERFSAEFPKEGPSILRIQQVVRGDSAAYFCASSPSGGRTNAQETQYFGPGTRLLVL.

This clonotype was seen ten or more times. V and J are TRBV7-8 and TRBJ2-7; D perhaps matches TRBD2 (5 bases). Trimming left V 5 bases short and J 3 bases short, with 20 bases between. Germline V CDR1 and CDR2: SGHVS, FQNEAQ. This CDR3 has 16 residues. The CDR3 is CASSPGLARLIYEQYF. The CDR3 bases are TGTGCCAGCAGCCCCGGACTTGCCCGATTAATCTACGAGCAGTACTTC.

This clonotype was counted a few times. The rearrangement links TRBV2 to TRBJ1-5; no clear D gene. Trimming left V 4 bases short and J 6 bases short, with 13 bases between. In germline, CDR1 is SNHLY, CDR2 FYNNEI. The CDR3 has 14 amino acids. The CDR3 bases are TGTGCCAGCAGTGGGACCCGGGCAATTCAGCCCCAGCATTTT. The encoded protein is CASSGTRAIQPQHF.

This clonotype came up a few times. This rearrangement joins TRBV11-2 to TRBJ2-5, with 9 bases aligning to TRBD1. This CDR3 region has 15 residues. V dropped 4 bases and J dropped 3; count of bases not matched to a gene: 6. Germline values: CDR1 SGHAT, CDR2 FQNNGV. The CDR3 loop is CASSSYWDREETQYF. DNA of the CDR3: TGTGCCAGCAGCTCTTACTGGGACAGGGAAGAGACCCAGTACTTC. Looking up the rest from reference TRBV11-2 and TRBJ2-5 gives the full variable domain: EAGVAQSPRYKIIEKRQSVAFWCNPISGHATLYWYQQILGQGPKLLIQFQNNGVVDDSQLPKDRFSAERLKGVDSTLKIQPAKLEDSAVYLCASSSYWDREETQYFGPGTRLLVL.

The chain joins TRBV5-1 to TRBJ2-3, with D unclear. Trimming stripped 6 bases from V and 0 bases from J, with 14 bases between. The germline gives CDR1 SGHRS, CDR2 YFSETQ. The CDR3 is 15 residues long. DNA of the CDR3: TGCGCCAGCACCCGCATCTTTGCTAGCACAGATACGCAGTATTTT. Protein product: CASTRIFASTDTQYF. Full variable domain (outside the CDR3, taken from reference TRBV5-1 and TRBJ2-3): KAGVTQTPRYLIKTRGQQVTLSCSPISGHRSVSWYQQTPGQGLQFLFEYFSETQRNKGNFPGRFSGRQFSNSRSEMNVSTLELGDSALYLCASTRIFASTDTQYFGPGTRLTVL.

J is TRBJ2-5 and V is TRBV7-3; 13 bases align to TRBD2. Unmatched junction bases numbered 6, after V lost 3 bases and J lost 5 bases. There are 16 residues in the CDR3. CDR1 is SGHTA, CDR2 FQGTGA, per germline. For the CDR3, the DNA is TGTGCCAGCAGCTTCGGACTAGCGGGGGACGGTGAGACCCAGTACTTC. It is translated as CASSFGLAGDGETQYF.

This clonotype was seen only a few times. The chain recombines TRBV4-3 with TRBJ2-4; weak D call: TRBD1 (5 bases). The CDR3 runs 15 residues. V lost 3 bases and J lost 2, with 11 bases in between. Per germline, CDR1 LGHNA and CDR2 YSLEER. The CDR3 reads CASSHSTVPKNIQYF. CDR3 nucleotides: TGCGCCAGCAGCCACTCGACAGTACCCAAAAACATTCAGTACTTC.

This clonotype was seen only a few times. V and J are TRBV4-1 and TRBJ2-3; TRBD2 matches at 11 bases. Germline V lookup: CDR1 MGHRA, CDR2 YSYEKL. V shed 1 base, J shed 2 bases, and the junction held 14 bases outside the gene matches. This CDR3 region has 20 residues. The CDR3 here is CASSQAGSVRLAGPTDTQYF. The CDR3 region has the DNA TGCGCCAGCAGCCAAGCCGGCAGTGTTAGACTAGCGGGGCCCACAGATACGCAGTATTTT.

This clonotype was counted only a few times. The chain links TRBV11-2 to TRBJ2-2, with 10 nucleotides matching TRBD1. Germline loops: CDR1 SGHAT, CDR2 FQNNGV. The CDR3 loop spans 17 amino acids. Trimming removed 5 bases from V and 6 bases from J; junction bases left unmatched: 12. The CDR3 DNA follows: TGTGCCAGCAGCCGGTCCCCGGGACAGGGGTCGGCCGGGGAGCTGTTTTTT. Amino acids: CASSRSPGQGSAGELFF.

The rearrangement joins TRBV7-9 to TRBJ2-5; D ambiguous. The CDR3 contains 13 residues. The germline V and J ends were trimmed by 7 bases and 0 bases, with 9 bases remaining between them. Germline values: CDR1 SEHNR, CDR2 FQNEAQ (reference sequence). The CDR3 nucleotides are TGTGCCAGCACCCCGCTGTACCAAGAGACCCAGTACTTC. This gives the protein CASTPLYQETQYF.

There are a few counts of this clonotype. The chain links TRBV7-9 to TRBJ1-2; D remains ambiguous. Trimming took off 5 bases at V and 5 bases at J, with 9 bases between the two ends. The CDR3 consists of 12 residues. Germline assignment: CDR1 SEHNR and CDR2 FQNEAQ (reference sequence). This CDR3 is CASSPQTYGYTF. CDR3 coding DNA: TGTGCCAGCAGCCCTCAGACTTATGGCTACACCTTC.

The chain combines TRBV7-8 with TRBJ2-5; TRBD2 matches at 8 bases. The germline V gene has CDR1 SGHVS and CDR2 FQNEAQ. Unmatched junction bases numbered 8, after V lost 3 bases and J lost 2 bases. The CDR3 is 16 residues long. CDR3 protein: CASSLIRLARQETQYF. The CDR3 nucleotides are TGTGCCAGCAGCTTGATAAGACTAGCGCGACAAGAGACCCAGTACTTC.

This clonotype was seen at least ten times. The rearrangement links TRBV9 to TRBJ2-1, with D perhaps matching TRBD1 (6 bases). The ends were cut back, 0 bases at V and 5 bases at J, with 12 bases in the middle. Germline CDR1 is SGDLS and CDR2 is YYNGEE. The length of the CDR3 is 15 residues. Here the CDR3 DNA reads TGTGCCAGCAGCGTAGTACAGGGTCCCCACAATGAGCAGTTCTTC. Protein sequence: CASSVVQGPHNEQFF.

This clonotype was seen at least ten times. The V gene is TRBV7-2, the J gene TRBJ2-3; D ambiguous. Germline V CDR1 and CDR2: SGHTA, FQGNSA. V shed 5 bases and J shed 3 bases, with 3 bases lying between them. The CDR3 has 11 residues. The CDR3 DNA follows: TGTGCCAGCAGCCCTACAGATACGCAGTATTTT. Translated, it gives CASSPTDTQYF.